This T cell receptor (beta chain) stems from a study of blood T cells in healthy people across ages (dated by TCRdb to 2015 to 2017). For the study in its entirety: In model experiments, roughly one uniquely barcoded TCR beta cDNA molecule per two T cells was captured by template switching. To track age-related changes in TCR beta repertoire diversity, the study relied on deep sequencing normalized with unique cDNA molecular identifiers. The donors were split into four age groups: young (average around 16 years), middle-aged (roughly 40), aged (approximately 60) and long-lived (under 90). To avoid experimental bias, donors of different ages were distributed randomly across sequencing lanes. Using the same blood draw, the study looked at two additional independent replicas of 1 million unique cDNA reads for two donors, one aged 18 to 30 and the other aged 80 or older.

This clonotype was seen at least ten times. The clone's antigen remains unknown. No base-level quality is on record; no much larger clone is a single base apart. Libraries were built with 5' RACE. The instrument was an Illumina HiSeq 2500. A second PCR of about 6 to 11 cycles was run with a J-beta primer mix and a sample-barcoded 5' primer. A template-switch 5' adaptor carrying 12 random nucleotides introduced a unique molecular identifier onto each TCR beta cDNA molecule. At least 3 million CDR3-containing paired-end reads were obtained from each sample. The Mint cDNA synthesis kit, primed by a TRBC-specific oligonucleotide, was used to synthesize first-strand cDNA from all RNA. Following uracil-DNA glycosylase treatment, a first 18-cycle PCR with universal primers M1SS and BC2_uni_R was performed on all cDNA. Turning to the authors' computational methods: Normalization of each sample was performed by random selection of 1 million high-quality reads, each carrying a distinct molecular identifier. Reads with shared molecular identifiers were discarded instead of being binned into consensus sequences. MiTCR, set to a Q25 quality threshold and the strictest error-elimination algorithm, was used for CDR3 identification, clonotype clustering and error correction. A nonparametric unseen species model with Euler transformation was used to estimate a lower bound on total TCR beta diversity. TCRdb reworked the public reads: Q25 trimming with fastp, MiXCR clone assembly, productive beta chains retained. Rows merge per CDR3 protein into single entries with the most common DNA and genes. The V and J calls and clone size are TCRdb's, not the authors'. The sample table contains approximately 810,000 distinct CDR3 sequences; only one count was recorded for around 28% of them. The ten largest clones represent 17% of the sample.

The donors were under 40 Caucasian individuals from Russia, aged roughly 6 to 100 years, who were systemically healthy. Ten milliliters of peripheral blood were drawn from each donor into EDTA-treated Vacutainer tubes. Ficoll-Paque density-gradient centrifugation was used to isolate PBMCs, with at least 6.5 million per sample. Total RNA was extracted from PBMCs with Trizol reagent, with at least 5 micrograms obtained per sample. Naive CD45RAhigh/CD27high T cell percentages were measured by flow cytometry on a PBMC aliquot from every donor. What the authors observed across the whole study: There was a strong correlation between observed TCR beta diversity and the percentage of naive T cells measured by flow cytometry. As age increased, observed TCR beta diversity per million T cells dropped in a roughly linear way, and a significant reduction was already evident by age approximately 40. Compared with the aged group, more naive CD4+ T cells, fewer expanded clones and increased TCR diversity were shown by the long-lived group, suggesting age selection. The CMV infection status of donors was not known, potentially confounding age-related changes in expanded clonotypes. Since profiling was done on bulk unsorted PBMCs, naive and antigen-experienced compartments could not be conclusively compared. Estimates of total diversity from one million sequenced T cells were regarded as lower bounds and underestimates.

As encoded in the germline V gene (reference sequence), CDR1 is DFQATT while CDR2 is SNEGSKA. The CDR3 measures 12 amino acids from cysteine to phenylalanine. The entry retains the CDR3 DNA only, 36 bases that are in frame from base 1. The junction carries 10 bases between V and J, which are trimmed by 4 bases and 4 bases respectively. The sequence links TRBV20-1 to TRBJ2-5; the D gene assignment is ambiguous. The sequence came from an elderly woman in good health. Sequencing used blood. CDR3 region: CSANPSTETQYF. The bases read TGCAGTGCTAACCCATCGACAGAGACCCAGTACTTC.